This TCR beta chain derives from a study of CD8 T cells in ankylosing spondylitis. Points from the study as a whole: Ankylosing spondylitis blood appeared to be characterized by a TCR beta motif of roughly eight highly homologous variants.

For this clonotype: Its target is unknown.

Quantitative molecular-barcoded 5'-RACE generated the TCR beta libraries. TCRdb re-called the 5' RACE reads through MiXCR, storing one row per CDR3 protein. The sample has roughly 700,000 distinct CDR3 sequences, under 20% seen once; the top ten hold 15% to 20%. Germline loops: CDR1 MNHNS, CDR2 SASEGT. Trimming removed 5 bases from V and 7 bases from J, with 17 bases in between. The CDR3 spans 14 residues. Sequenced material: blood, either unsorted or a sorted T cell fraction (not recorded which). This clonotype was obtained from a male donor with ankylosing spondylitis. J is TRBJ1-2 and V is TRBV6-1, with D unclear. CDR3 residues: CASSPGGKASGYTF. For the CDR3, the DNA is TGTGCCAGCAGTCCGGGCGGGAAAGCCAGTGGCTACACCTTC.